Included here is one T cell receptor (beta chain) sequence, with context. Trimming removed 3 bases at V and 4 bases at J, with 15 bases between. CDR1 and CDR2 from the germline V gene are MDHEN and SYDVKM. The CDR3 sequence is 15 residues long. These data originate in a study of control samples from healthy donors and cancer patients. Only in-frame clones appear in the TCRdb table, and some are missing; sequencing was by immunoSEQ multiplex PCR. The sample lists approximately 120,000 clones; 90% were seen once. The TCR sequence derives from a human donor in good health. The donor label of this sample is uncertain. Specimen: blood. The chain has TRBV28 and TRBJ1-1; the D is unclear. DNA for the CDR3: TGTGCCAGCAGTTTCTACGATCGGGTCAGCACTGAAGCTTTCTTT. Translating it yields CASSFYDRVSTEAFF.